This T cell receptor beta chain comes out of a study of cytomegalovirus exposure and HLA in healthy donors (TCRdb year 2017). About the full investigation: According to an earlier analysis of around 600 of the donors, roughly 180 million T cells yielded 120 million or so unique TCR beta sequences and less than 300 Gb of sequence data. Approximately 310 gigabases of sequencing data and around 80 million unique TCR sequences made up an early release that covered approximately 700 HLA-typed donors. Of the approximately 400 genotyped donors, 75% to 85% were placed in the genetic ancestry cluster associated with self-reported Caucasian donors. The aim of the study was to test whether cataloging public T cell receptors could identify signatures of past pathogen exposure. Using immunosequencing, the study profiled T cell repertoires from 500 to 800 subjects and related those repertoires to cytomegalovirus serostatus. Along with the approximately 650-subject first cohort, a separate validation cohort of over 90 different subjects was used. To predict cytomegalovirus infection status, the study combined high-throughput TCR immunosequencing, statistical association of individual TCRs with disease status, and machine learning. A later analysis re-analyzed previously published TCR beta repertoires from roughly 600 donors and added high-resolution HLA genotyping to study TCR occurrence patterns. Rather than drawing on any new phenotypic data, the later analysis identified candidate immune exposures from TCR beta sequences and the way those sequences occurred across donors. To decide whether each TCR beta V gene segment behaved as functional or pseudogenic, an earlier analysis of some 600 of the donors relied on high-throughput TCR beta sequencing. Donor age, sex, ethnicity and CMV serostatus were compiled together with the repertoire data. Genome-wide SNP genotypes for about 65% of the 666 donors were used in a later genetic analysis, which treated that subset as a discovery cohort. All discovery cohort repertoires had been generated on a single sequencing platform. HLA typing included class I and class II loci at four-digit resolution. Typing coverage varied by locus: roughly 620-630 donors for A, B, C, DRB1 and DQB1; approximately 520 for DQA1; about 570 for DPA1; roughly 470 for DPB1. Because of strong linkage in the cohort, five DR-DQ haplotypes were treated as single units for association and clustering. Among 398 genotyped donors of the cohort, an average of about 240,000 unique TCR beta nucleotide sequences were sequenced per donor, 15% to 20% of them non-productive.

The germline V gene (reference sequence) gives CDR1 as LNHDA and CDR2 as SQIVND. Reading from cysteine to phenylalanine, the CDR3 counts 13 amino acids. Only the CDR3 region is kept as DNA, spanning 39 bases read in frame from base 1. Germline trimming amounts to 8 bases on V and 0 bases on J, with 3 as the count of junction bases outside the gene matches. Turning to this clone: No cognate antigen has been identified for it. The sample holds no much larger clone one base away, and base qualities are not on file.

The cohort was made up of hundreds of healthy bone marrow donors. All cohort members were sampled while nominally healthy, although unrecorded immune exposures were likely present. The donor was CMV seropositive and belonged to the group of 250 to 300 seropositive cohort members. A peripheral blood sample was provided by each donor, and peripheral blood mononuclear cells were used for TCR beta sequencing. The Qiagen DNeasy Blood Extraction Kit was used to extract genomic DNA from the blood cell samples. The research as a whole found: Assigning TCR associations to individual alleles was difficult when HLA alleles, especially DR and DQ, strongly co-occurred. Some IMGT-functional V segments, including TRBV6-2 and TRBV6-3, could not be told apart with the 87-base-pair reads, so those segments were excluded. Linkage disequilibrium might explain the correlated functional status among segregating V segments, but an unknown experimental factor could not be excluded. According to a later analysis, parvovirus B19, influenza, CMV and Epstein-Barr virus appeared linked to several top co-occurrence clusters. Compared with the 666-donor mean, donors in an Asian-associated ancestry cluster had fewer N-insertions in productive TCRs, according to a later genetic analysis. A later analysis associated about 17,000 TCR beta sequences with specific HLA alleles at a false discovery rate of 0.05. In a later genetic analysis, a missense DCLRE1C variant was associated with V-gene and J-gene trimming of TCR beta chains, and the association was replicated in an independent cohort. According to the authors, the approach could potentially be generalized to other disease states and immunological phenotypes. Roughly uniform sequencing depth across donors was assumed in presence/absence analyses, although this assumption may not hold. In an earlier analysis of roughly 560 of the donors, most TCR beta V segments were observed in productive rearrangements about 87% or about 30% of the time, broadly matching IMGT annotations. While some public TCRs were present in many individuals, most TCR sequences turned up only very rarely across donors. A further reported finding was that TCR beta sequences accurately predicted the HLA-A and HLA-B alleles for most subjects in the first cohort. The earlier analysis of fewer than 750 of the donors excluded 15 to 20 rarely observed V segments, including chromosome 9 orphons, because counts were too low. In a later analysis, most CMV-associated TCR beta chains were found to appear HLA-restricted, with HLA associations seemingly driven largely by CMV exposure. Cytomegalovirus status was reported to be diagnosed by the classifier with high specificity and sensitivity in both the original and validation cohorts. Three of the identified cytomegalovirus-associated TCR beta chains were confirmed in vitro to be specific for cytomegalovirus antigens. The cohort was sequenced for TCR beta chains only, and without alpha or paired-chain data the features that could be detected were limited. Compared with equally common non-associated chains, HLA-associated TCR beta chains in a later analysis were more clonally expanded and had lower generation probabilities. Because HLA typing was missing for some donors at each locus, association tests included only the typed subset. Immune exposure information for the cohort was limited to CMV serostatus. In a later analysis, TCR association rates were found to vary across HLA loci, with the most associated TCRs seen for DRB1 alleles and the fewest for HLA-C alleles. The study gave a list of about 170 TCR beta chains associated with cytomegalovirus. The sequencing pipeline was judged likely to have produced a cluster of highly shared sequence variants as a technical artifact.

Libraries were constructed by the immunoSEQ multiplex PCR assay. For the multiplex PCR, a mixture combining 60 forward primers for TCR Vbeta segments and 13 reverse primers for TCR Jbeta segments was used. The CDR3 region of rearranged TCR beta genes was amplified from genomic DNA by a multiplex PCR assay. The Illumina HiSeq System was used to sequence the amplified TCR beta libraries as 87-base-pair reads. As for how the authors treated the data: A later analysis tallied 75 million to 95 million unique TCR beta chains across the approximately 670 repertoires, and roughly 11 million of those chains were shared by two or more donors. A nearest-neighbor algorithm error-corrected the raw reads and collapsed the reads into unique sequences, merging closely related sequences to remove PCR and sequencing errors. V, D and J gene segments were assigned by aligning CDR3 sequences to IMGT reference sequences. For a sequence to be retained, at least a six-nucleotide match to both a V gene segment and a J gene segment was required. Rearrangements were classified as productive when the CDR3 lacked stop codons and remained in frame with V and J, and all other rearrangements were classified as non-productive. Following IMGT convention, CDR3 was defined as the stretch from the second conserved V-encoded cysteine up to the conserved J-encoded phenylalanine. In an earlier analysis of approximately 500 of the donors, sequences lacking an unambiguous match to a single V gene segment were excluded. In an earlier analysis of roughly 500 of the donors, V segments were called functional above 56.7% productive rearrangements and were called segregating when the between-donor standard deviation exceeded 5%. A statistical classification framework was developed to diagnose cytomegalovirus status using the catalog of TCR beta chain sequences. V and J gene assignment, in a later analysis, came from comparing TCR nucleotide sequences with IMGT/GENE-DB human TR gene sequences. In a later analysis, CDR3 sequences and most-parsimonious VDJ recombination scenarios were assigned using the TCRdist pipeline. In a later analysis, each TCR beta chain was defined by its CDR3 amino acid sequence together with its V-gene family, and reads lacking a unique V-gene family were excluded. As a way to deal with suspected cross-contamination and a sequencing artifact, a later analysis dropped 450 to 600 nucleotide sequences that were highly shared and had low generation probability. A later analysis calculated a clonal expansion index for each public chain from normalized within-repertoire ranks of inferred template counts. In a later analysis, generation probabilities were computed with a VDJ recombination model fitted to out-of-frame rearrangements, and the resulting probabilities were checked against IGoR. Hypergeometric tests were used in a later analysis to score TCR-TCR, TCR-HLA and TCR-CMV co-occurrence, with a repertoire-size bias correction applied to the TCR pairs. A later analysis estimated false discovery rates by permuting HLA or CMV assignments 20 times. In a later analysis, co-occurring TCRs were grouped using DBSCAN, with TCRdist sequence similarity added in when clustering inside HLA-allele-positive subsets. Repertoires with fewer than 30,000 or more than 120,000 public chains, plus five repertoires with anomalous nucleotide sharing, were excluded from co-occurrence clustering. This immuneACCESS table, as held by TCRdb, lists in-frame sequences with V and J called but not all clones. Of the missing ones, under half trace to an unresolved V gene in checked studies; the others have no known cause. The V and J calls and clone size are taken from that table; D and trimming were inferred from the DNA. For this sample there are under 200,000 clones; roughly 79% appear just once. Under 9% of the sample lies in the top ten.

The receptor's source is a woman aged 40 to 50 in good health and CMV-seropositive. The chain uses TRBV19 and TRBJ2-7, with 8 bases in between that match TRBD1. Specimen: PBMCs. The CDR3 in this case is CASWDRSSYEQYF. The DNA sequence is given as TGTGCCAGTTGGGACAGGAGCTCCTACGAGCAGTACTTC.